This TCR beta chain was found in a study of shared clonotypes between healthy human individuals. As originally analysed: ImmunoSEQ junction-only sequences lacked quality scores, so their filtering differed. Generated by immunoSEQ multiplex PCR, the TCRdb table keeps only in-frame clones and is missing some. The DNA was the basis for D and trimming; V, J and clone size are from that table. This sample has about 690,000 clones, with roughly 91% found just once. The study drew its donors from healthy HIV-negative adults without recent acute infections or vaccinations. CD8 memory merged CD45RO+ cells and CCR7-negative CD45RA+ TemRA cells into one population. The length of the CDR3 is 14 residues. Per germline, CDR1 SGHVS and CDR2 FQNEAQ. V was trimmed by 10 bases and J by 6 bases, leaving 21 bases between them.

Sequenced: memory CD8+ T cells from PBMCs. Indicated subset: CD45RO+ cells pooled with CCR7-negative TemRA cells. The receptor's source is a man younger than 35 in good health. Some clones in this sample may be carry-over from other donors' samples. The J gene is TRBJ1-1, the V gene TRBV7-8; weak D call: TRBD1 (5 bases). The CDR3 DNA follows: TGTGCCACCACCCGGGACGGGGAATACGCTGAAGCTTTCTTT. Translated: CATTRDGEYAEAFF.